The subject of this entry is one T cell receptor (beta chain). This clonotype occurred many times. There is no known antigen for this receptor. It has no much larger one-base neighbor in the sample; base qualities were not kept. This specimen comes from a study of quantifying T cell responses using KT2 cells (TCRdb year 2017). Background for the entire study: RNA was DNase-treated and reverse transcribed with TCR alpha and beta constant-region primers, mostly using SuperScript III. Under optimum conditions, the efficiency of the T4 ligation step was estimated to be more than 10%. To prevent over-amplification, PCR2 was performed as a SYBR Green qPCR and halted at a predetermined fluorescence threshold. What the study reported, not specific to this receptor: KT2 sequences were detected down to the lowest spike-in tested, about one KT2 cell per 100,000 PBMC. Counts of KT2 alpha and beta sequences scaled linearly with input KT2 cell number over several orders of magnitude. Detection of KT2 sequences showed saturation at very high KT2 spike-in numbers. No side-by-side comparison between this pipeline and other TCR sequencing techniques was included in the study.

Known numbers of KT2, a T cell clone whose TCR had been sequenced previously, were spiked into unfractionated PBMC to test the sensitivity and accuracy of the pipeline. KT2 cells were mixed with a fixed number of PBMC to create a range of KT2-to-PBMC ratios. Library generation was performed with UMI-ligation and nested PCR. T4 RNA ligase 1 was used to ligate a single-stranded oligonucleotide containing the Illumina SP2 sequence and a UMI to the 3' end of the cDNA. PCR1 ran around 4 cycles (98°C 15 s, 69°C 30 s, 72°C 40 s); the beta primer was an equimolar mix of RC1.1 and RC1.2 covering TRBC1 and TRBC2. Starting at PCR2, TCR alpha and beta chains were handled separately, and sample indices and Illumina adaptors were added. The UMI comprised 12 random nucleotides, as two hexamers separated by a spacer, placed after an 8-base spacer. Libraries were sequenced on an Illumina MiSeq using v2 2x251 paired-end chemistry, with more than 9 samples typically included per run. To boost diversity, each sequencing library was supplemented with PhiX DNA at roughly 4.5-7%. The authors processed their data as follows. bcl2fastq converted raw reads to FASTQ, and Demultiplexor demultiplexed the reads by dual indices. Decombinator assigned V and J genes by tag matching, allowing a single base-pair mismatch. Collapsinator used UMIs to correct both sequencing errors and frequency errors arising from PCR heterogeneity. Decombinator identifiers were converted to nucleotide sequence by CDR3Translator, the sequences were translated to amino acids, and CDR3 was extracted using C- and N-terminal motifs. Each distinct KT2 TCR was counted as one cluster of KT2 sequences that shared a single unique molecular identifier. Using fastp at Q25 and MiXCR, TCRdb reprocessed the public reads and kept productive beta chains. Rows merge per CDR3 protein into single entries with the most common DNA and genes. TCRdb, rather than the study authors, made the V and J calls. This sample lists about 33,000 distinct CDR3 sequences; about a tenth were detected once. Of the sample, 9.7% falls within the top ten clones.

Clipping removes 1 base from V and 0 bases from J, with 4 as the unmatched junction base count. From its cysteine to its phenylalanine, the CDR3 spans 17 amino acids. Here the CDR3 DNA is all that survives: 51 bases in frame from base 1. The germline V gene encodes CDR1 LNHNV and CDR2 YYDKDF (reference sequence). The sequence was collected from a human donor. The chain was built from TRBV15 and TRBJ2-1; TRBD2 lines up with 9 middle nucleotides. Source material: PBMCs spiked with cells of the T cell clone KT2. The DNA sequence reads TGTGCCACCAGCAGAGGGTTTAGCGGGAGCTCCTACAATGAGCAGTTCTTC. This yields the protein CATSRGFSGSSYNEQFF.